Listed here are 26 T cell receptor beta chains from one sample, sequenced in a study of blood T cell repertoires in COVID-19. The assay was immunoSEQ multiplex PCR, and TCRdb's table has in-frame clones only and misses some. The sample lists hundreds of thousands of clones, roughly 90% occurring once. The sequencing input was PBMCs or T cells enriched from blood (not recorded which). Source of these receptors: a woman aged 45-59 years in a cohort exposed to, infected with or recovered from COVID-19 (not recorded which).

In nucleotides, the CDR3 is TGTGCCAGCAGCCTACGTCGCTCTGGGGCCAACGTCCTGACTTTC. Its translation is CASSLRRSGANVLTF. J is TRBJ2-6 and V is TRBV7-2; no definite D call. The V end was cut by 5 bases, the J end by 0 bases, with 8 bases between. The V gene's germline CDR1 is SGHTA and CDR2 FQGNSA. The CDR3 contains 15 residues.

The chain employs TRBV7-2 and TRBJ2-7; 10 bases agree with TRBD2. Per germline, CDR1 SGHTA and CDR2 FQGNSA. With 0 bases clipped from V and 9 bases from J, the junction kept 17 bases outside the gene matches. The CDR3 has 18 residues. The CDR3 protein is CASSLAASGGALRVRQYF. In nucleotides, the CDR3 is TGTGCCAGCAGCTTAGCAGCTAGCGGGGGCGCCCTACGAGTTCGGCAGTACTTC.

The V and J genes are TRBV7-2 and TRBJ1-4, with 8 bases fitting TRBD1. Germline CDR1 SGHTA, CDR2 FQGNSA. After removal of 3 bases from V and 5 bases from J, the junction contained 14 bases not matched to a gene. CDR3 length: 18 amino acids. The CDR3 protein is CASSFKQGAGTLNEKLFF. The CDR3 DNA follows: TGTGCCAGCAGCTTTAAGCAGGGGGCCGGTACCCTAAATGAAAAACTGTTTTTT.

The CDR3 DNA reads TGTGCCAGTACCGGGACAGGGAATTCACCCCTCCACTTT. Protein sequence: CASTGTGNSPLHF. The chain joins TRBV27 to TRBJ1-6; TRBD1 matches 9 bases. Per the germline V gene, CDR1 is MNHEY and CDR2 is SMNVEV (reference sequence). Trimming at V came to 9 bases and at J to 7 bases, leaving 4 bases not matched to a gene. This CDR3 is built from 13 residues.

This sequence joins TRBV9 and TRBJ2-1; 9 nucleotides agree with TRBD2. CDR1 is SGDLS, CDR2 YYNGEE, per germline. This CDR3 has 20 residues. With V trimmed by 4 bases and J by 0 bases, 17 bases remained unmatched. The CDR3 coding sequence is TGTGCCAGCAGCCACCCGTCCGGGACTAGCAACCGAGGCTCCTACAATGAGCAGTTCTTC. Translated: CASSHPSGTSNRGSYNEQFF. The full variable domain, its missing parts supplied by reference TRBV9 and TRBJ2-1, is DSGVTQTPKHLITATGQRVTLRCSPRSGDLSVYWYQQSLDQGLQFLIQYYNGEERAKGNILERFSAQQFPDLHSELNLSSLELGDSALYFCASSHPSGTSNRGSYNEQFFGPGTRLTVL.

The rearrangement uses TRBV11-3 and TRBJ2-7, with 8 bases identical to TRBD2. CDR1 is SGHNT, CDR2 YENEEA, per germline. The CDR3 is 19 residues long. The junction had 21 bases not matched to a gene; V was cut back by 1 base and J by 7 bases. The DNA of the CDR3 is TGTGCCAGCAGCTTAGGACCCCGGTCGTTTAGGACGCCGGGGGGGGAGCAGTACTTC. Encoded protein: CASSLGPRSFRTPGGEQYF.

The V and J genes are TRBV6-6 and TRBJ2-7, with TRBD2 matching 12 bases. CDR3 length: 14 residues. Trimming took 6 bases from V and 4 from J; bases not matched to a gene: 4. The V gene's germline CDR1 is MNHNY and CDR2 SVGAGI (reference sequence). CDR3 sequence (DNA): TGTGCCAGCAGGCCTAGCGGGGGGGCTTACGAGCAGTACTTC. Protein sequence: CASRPSGGAYEQYF.

The V gene is TRBV7-2, the J gene TRBJ1-5; 12 bases are a match to TRBD1. V shed 2 bases and J 3 bases; nucleotides not matched to a gene: 5. Germline CDR1 SGHTA, CDR2 FQGNSA. The CDR3 is 17 amino acids. The CDR3 region has the DNA TGTGCCAGCAGCTTAATGGGACAGGGGGCCCCCAATCAGCCCCAGCATTTT. This translates into CASSLMGQGAPNQPQHF.

This clone came up once. The chain carries TRBV28 and TRBJ2-3, with D perhaps matching TRBD2 (6 bases). V lost 6 bases to trimming and J lost 0 bases, with 13 bases between them. Per germline, CDR1 MDHEN and CDR2 SYDVKM. CDR3 length: 15 amino acids. For the CDR3, the DNA is TGTGCCAGCAGATACGGGACTCTTAGCACAGATACGCAGTATTTT. It specifies CASRYGTLSTDTQYF.

The chain couples TRBV29-1 to TRBJ1-1, with D maybe TRBD1 (6 bases). The CDR3 covers 14 residues. Germline V gene lookup returns CDR1 SQVTM and CDR2 ANQGSEA. The germline V and J ends were trimmed by 7 bases and 0 bases, with 15 bases remaining between them. CDR3 amino acids: CSASRTAMNTEAFF. CDR3 bases: TGCAGCGCCTCTAGGACAGCCATGAACACTGAAGCTTTCTTT.

The chain employs TRBV27 and TRBJ1-1, with D perhaps TRBD1 (6 bases). V lost 6 bases and J lost 5, with 13 bases in between. Germline V gene data show CDR1 as MNHEY and CDR2 as SMNVEV (reference sequence). The CDR3 totals 13 residues. CDR3 DNA sequence: TGTGCCAGCAGAATACAGGGATATACTGAAGCTTTCTTT. Its protein is CASRIQGYTEAFF.

The V call is TRBV4-1, the J call TRBJ1-4, with 8 positions matching TRBD1. Trimming cost V 0 bases and J 4 bases; bases outside gene matches: 4. Germline-derived CDR1 and CDR2 are MGHRA and YSYEKL. This CDR3 comprises 16 residues. The CDR3 sequence is CASSQDPGQVNEKLFF. For the CDR3, the DNA is TGCGCCAGCAGCCAAGACCCGGGACAGGTTAATGAAAAACTGTTTTTT.

The chain has TRBV29-1 and TRBJ1-1; perhaps TRBD1 as D (5 bases). CDR3 length: 13 residues. Deletions cut 7 bases from V and 3 bases from J, with 15 bases between. Germline values: CDR1 SQVTM, CDR2 ANQGSEA. The chain's CDR3 is CSASKGLDTEAFF. The CDR3 nucleotides read TGCAGCGCCAGCAAGGGGCTTGACACTGAAGCTTTCTTT.

The chain recombines TRBV6-2 or TRBV6-3 with TRBJ1-1; TRBD1 matches at 7 bases. Germline V lookup: CDR1 MNHEY, CDR2 SVGEGT. Losses at the gene ends were 4 bases for V and 10 bases for J; bases not matched to a gene: 9. This CDR3 has 13 residues. CDR3 bases: TGTGCCAGCAGTTCTTTGCCAGGGGGGTCAGCTTTCTTT. This translates into CASSSLPGGSAFF.

The chain links TRBV18 to TRBJ2-3; 10 bases match TRBD2. V trimming: 3 bases; J trimming: 3 bases; junction bases outside the gene matches: 3. This CDR3 is built from 15 residues. Germline CDR1 reads KGHSH; CDR2 reads LQKENI. CDR3: CASSPIAGGTDTQYF. CDR3 in DNA: TGTGCCAGCTCACCTATAGCGGGGGGTACAGATACGCAGTATTTT. Looking up the rest from reference TRBV18 and TRBJ2-3 gives the full variable domain: NAGVMQNPRHLVRRRGQEARLRCSPMKGHSHVYWYRQLPEEGLKFMVYLQKENIIDESGMPKERFSAEFPKEGPSILRIQQVVRGDSAAYFCASSPIAGGTDTQYFGPGTRLTVL.

The rearrangement links TRBV19 to TRBJ2-7; TRBD1 matches at 7 bases. Germline-derived CDR1 and CDR2 are LNHDA and SQIVND (reference sequence). V shed 9 bases, J shed 5 bases, and the junction held 4 bases outside the gene matches. This CDR3 spans 11 amino acids. CDR3 in amino acids: CARPTGNEQYF. The CDR3 DNA reads TGTGCCAGGCCGACAGGGAACGAGCAGTACTTC.

The CDR3 loop reads CASSPDRETYEQYF. In DNA, the CDR3 is TGTGCCAGCAGCCCAGACAGGGAAACCTACGAGCAGTACTTC. The chain links TRBV9 to TRBJ2-7; 7 bases match TRBD1. Germline CDR1 is SGDLS and CDR2 is YYNGEE. With 4 bases clipped from V and 2 bases from J, the junction kept 6 bases outside the gene matches. This CDR3 has 14 amino acids.

V is TRBV5-1 and J is TRBJ1-2; D is unresolved. The V gene's germline CDR1 is SGHRS and CDR2 YFSETQ. The V end was cut by 0 bases, the J end by 8 bases, with 11 bases between. This CDR3 spans 13 amino acids. The DNA of the CDR3 is TGCGCCAGCAGCTTGGGGCAGACTAAAGGCTACACCTTC. The encoded protein is CASSLGQTKGYTF. Full variable domain (outside the CDR3, taken from reference TRBV5-1 and TRBJ1-2): KAGVTQTPRYLIKTRGQQVTLSCSPISGHRSVSWYQQTPGQGLQFLFEYFSETQRNKGNFPGRFSGRQFSNSRSEMNVSTLELGDSALYLCASSLGQTKGYTFGSGTRLTVV.

The chain is built from TRBV3-1 (or the pseudogene TRBV3-2) and TRBJ2-7; D is possibly TRBD2 (6 bases). The length of the CDR3 is 12 residues. The germline V gene encodes CDR1 LGHDT and CDR2 YNNKEL (reference sequence). V was clipped by 5 bases and J by 6 bases, with 11 bases between them. This CDR3 reads CASSYGLTEQYF. CDR3 in DNA: TGTGCCAGCAGCTATGGACTAACCGAGCAGTACTTC.

This clone was counted only a few times. The chain employs TRBV7-2 and TRBJ1-6; 7 bases are a match to TRBD1. The CDR3 length is 16 residues. The J segment lost 9 bases and the V segment lost 0 bases, leaving 8 bases of the junction unmatched. Per germline, CDR1 SGHTA and CDR2 FQGNSA. CDR3 residues: CASSLAIKTGFSPLHF. Here the CDR3 DNA reads TGTGCCAGCAGCTTAGCTATAAAGACAGGGTTTTCACCCCTCCACTTT.

The chain combines TRBV2 with TRBJ1-2; D call uncertain. The CDR3 loop spans 14 amino acids. Trimming took off 3 bases at V and 8 bases at J, with 16 bases between the two ends. Germline-derived CDR1 and CDR2 are SNHLY and FYNNEI. Here the CDR3 DNA reads TGTGCCAGCAGTGAGCACTTCTCGGGGTTAGGCTACACCTTC. As protein: CASSEHFSGLGYTF. The whole variable domain, remainder taken from reference TRBV2 and TRBJ1-2, is EPEVTQTPSHQVTQMGQEVILRCVPISNHLYFYWYRQILGQKVEFLVSFYNNEISEKSEIFDDQFSVERPDGSNFTLKIRSTKLEDSAMYFCASSEHFSGLGYTFGSGTRLTVV.

This chain connects TRBV3-1 (or the pseudogene TRBV3-2) to TRBJ1-2, with TRBD1 as a possible D gene (5 bases). The length of the CDR3 is 15 residues. Trimming removed 4 bases at V and 5 bases at J, with 17 bases between. The germline V gene encodes CDR1 LGHDT and CDR2 YNNKEL (reference sequence). The CDR3 nucleotides read TGTGCCAGCAGCCCGCGAAGCTTTGGGGGGTATGGCTACACCTTC. It yields the protein CASSPRSFGGYGYTF.

This rearrangement joins TRBV9 to TRBJ1-6; D remains ambiguous. V gave up 0 bases and J gave up 10 bases, with 8 bases separating them. The CDR3 runs 13 residues. CDR1 is SGDLS and CDR2 is YYNGEE in the germline V gene. The CDR3, as DNA: TGTGCCAGCAGCGTAGCTGGTCGGTCACCCCTCCACTTT. Encoded protein: CASSVAGRSPLHF.

The chain carries TRBV9 and TRBJ2-1; 9 bases fit TRBD2. V shed 4 bases, J shed 2 bases, and the junction held 7 bases outside the gene matches. Germline V gives CDR1 SGDLS, CDR2 YYNGEE. This CDR3 has 16 residues. CDR3 protein: CASSPRGGVAYNEQFF. The DNA for the CDR3 is TGTGCCAGCAGCCCGCGGGGGGGGGTTGCCTACAATGAGCAGTTCTTC.

At least ten counts were recorded for this clone. Other DNA sequences of this sample code for an identical CDR3. V and J are TRBV5-1 and TRBJ2-7; 10 nucleotides align to TRBD1. V lost 3 bases and J lost 2; bases outside the gene matches: 5. This CDR3 spans 15 amino acids. Germline CDR1 reads SGHRS; CDR2 reads YFSETQ. The CDR3 sequence: CASSSGGTGAYEQYF. The DNA of the CDR3 is TGCGCCAGCAGCTCGGGAGGGACAGGGGCCTACGAGCAGTACTTC.

The V and J genes are TRBV18 and TRBJ1-5, with a weak D call TRBD1 (6 bases). Germline-derived CDR1 and CDR2 are KGHSH and LQKENI. There are 15 residues in the CDR3. The germline V and J ends were trimmed by 6 bases and 6 bases, with 18 bases remaining between them. CDR3 sequence reads: CASSKTGITGQPQHF. The DNA for the CDR3 is TGTGCCAGCTCTAAAACAGGGATAACGGGTCAGCCCCAGCATTTT. The full variable domain, in which reference TRBV18 and TRBJ1-5 provide the parts outside the CDR3, is NAGVMQNPRHLVRRRGQEARLRCSPMKGHSHVYWYRQLPEEGLKFMVYLQKENIIDESGMPKERFSAEFPKEGPSILRIQQVVRGDSAAYFCASSKTGITGQPQHFGDGTRLSIL.